This T cell receptor (beta chain) comes out of a study of cytomegalovirus exposure and HLA in healthy donors. There are 14 residues in the CDR3. Germline V gives CDR1 SGHRS, CDR2 YFSETQ. V shed 4 bases and J shed 0 bases, with 8 bases lying between them. PCR involved 60 Vbeta and 13 Jbeta primers. Profiling relied on immunoSEQ multiplex PCR, and the TCRdb table lists in-frame clones only, not all of them. This table holds about 180,000 clones, 76% found once. Sequenced input: PBMCs. The V gene is TRBV5-1, the J gene TRBJ1-3; the D is unclear. The sequence was collected from a man between 18 and 29 years old in good health and CMV-seronegative. The CDR3 spells CASSRDNSGNTIYF. CDR3 DNA sequence: TGCGCCAGCAGCCGCGACAACTCTGGAAACACCATATATTTT.